The present T cell receptor (beta chain) was sequenced within a study of CD8+CD57+ T cells in acquired aplastic anemia. For sequencing, patients were chosen who had shown expansion of CD8+CD57+ cells by flow cytometry. Patients uniformly had severe acquired aplastic anemia. Concerning this clonotype: Its antigen is not identified.

Per the germline V gene, CDR1 is KGHDR and CDR2 is SFDVKD. V was pared by 1 base and J by 1 base, with 11 bases between. This CDR3 spans 16 amino acids. TCR beta VDJ and CDR3 profiles were obtained from a genomic DNA template. TCRdb re-analysed the reads in MiXCR, keeping a single row per CDR3 protein. The table lists about 150,000 distinct CDR3 sequences, around half of them singletons. The study's findings and limits: Significance was not reached for CD8+ Simpson's diversity between patients and controls.

The rearrangement uses TRBV24-1 and TRBJ2-3; D might be TRBD2 (5 bases). The receptor was isolated from a human donor with aplastic anemia. What was sequenced was sorted CD4+, CD8+, or CD8+CD57+ T cells (not recorded which) from PBMCs. CDR3 sequence: CATSDFRAVGTDTQYF. The CDR3 coding sequence is TGTGCCACCAGTGATTTCAGAGCGGTAGGCACAGATACGCAGTATTTT.